Here is one TCR beta chain with its context. Its target is not known. Sequenced by immunoSEQ multiplex PCR; TCRdb stores in-frame clones only, minus some. The sample has 2 million to 2.5 million clones, around 93% seen once. CD45RO-negative, CCR7-positively selected cells formed the naive CD8 fraction, excluding terminally differentiated effector memory CD45RA+ cells. Only Caucasian adults living in Nashville, Tennessee served as donors. The CDR3 sequence is 15 residues long. CDR1 MNHEY and CDR2 SMNVEV come from the germline V gene (reference sequence). The V end was cut by 2 bases, the J end by 2 bases, with 13 bases between. The data belong to a study of shared clonotypes between healthy human individuals. Regarding the study as a whole: Shared clonotypes: roughly 5% naive CD4, around 3.7% naive CD8, 2.3% memory CD4, around 0.4% memory CD8.

The V and J genes are TRBV27 and TRBJ2-7; D is ambiguous. The clonotype originates from a man aged 18 to 30 in good health. Some clones in this sample may be carry-over from other donors' samples. The sequenced sample consisted of naive CD8+ T cells from PBMCs. CDR3 in amino acids: CASSLLSRSAYEQYF. The CDR3, as DNA: TGTGCCAGCAGTTTACTATCCAGGAGCGCCTACGAGCAGTACTTC.